This note documents a single TCR beta chain sequence. Treatment in this sample: roughly 20 received Ad26.COV2.S at low or high dose, single or two shots; roughly five received placebo; per-sample allocation not given. On day 63 after the first injection, vaccine and placebo recipients gave samples. Boston supplied an adult donor aged 18-55 years. Vaccination used an Ad26 vector expressing Wuhan-strain SARS-CoV-2 spike. Here immunoSEQ multiplex PCR was the method, and the copy in TCRdb shows in-frame clones only, minus some. The data contain roughly 410,000 clones, around 82% of them seen just once; the ten biggest clones take up 7.4%. These data come from a study of Ad26.COV2.S vaccination and SARS-CoV-2 variants. Whole-study context: The donor belonged to the COV1001 Ad26.COV2.S trial arm.

The material was peripheral blood, obtained in a trial of Ad26.COV2.S vaccine versus placebo. The TCR comes from a person aged 18 to 59 who received the Ad26.COV2.S COVID-19 vaccine or a placebo.

CDR3 DNA: TGTGCCAGCAGCCGGTGGGGGACTGAAGCTTTCTTT. Translating gives CASSRWGTEAFF. This rearrangement joins TRBV27 to TRBJ1-1; D is perhaps TRBD1 (5 bases). The V end was cut by 6 bases, the J end by 5 bases, with 10 bases between. CDR3 length: 12 residues. Germline values: CDR1 MNHEY, CDR2 SMNVEV (reference sequence).